The clone carrying this T cell receptor (beta chain) came up once. Its antigen remains unidentified. Germline V gives CDR1 PRHDT, CDR2 FYEKMQ (reference sequence). The length of the CDR3 is 15 residues. Trimming removed 4 bases from V and 6 bases from J; junction bases left unmatched: 8. The sample belongs to a study of T cell repertoires in cytomegalovirus infection. Overall study: Recently described HLA-C-restricted plus well-studied HLA-B-restricted CMV epitopes were used. Public TCR beta signatures marked donors with CMV infection and the matching HLA.

TCRdb re-analysed the reads in MiXCR, keeping a single row per CDR3 protein. The sample lists 700,000 to 950,000 distinct CDR3 sequences; about 31% were seen once. This receptor was obtained from a human donor in good health (CMV status not recorded). Some clones in this sample may be carry-over from other donors' samples. This rearrangement joins TRBV13 to TRBJ2-2; 7 bases fit TRBD1. The material was cultured CD8+ T cells from PBMCs, obtained from culture after CMV antigen stimulation. The CDR3 region is CASSSEGAAPGELFF. The DNA for the CDR3 is TGTGCCAGCAGCTCTGAGGGGGCAGCTCCCGGGGAGCTGTTTTTT.